Reported below is one T cell receptor (beta chain). The specificity of this receptor is unknown. No much larger clonotype is one base removed from it; base qualities were not supplied. This sample is drawn from a study of blood T cell repertoires in COVID-19 (TCRdb year 2020). Background on the whole study: Samples from collaborators originated in the United States, Italy and Spain and spanned both the acute and convalescent phases of COVID-19. The material from the prospective study consisted of cDNA or gDNA derived from T cells, B-cell-depleted T cells, or PBMCs. Subjects who had been exposed to COVID-19, were actively infected with it, or had recovered from it provided the deeply sampled blood TCRbeta repertoires that made up the dataset. A freely available public database, intended as a resource for researchers studying the immune response to SARS-CoV-2, is where the repertoires were released. Samples came from the ongoing ImmuneRACE study (first 160 participants) plus 1,254 subjects from 6 global collaborators. Sample metadata almost always included a de-identified subject ID, COVID-19 status, age in years and sex. Where available, HLA class I and class II types were obtained from metadata supplied by the sample provider rather than from assay-based typing.

Each collaborating institution followed its own protocols to collect whole blood in K2EDTA tubes. For TCRbeta analysis, collaborators shipped samples as frozen whole blood, isolated PBMCs, or DNA extracted from either of those sample types. From the cysteine up to the phenylalanine, the CDR3 has a length of 14 residues. The kept DNA is CDR3 alone, 42 bases in frame from the first base. V gives up 1 base and J gives up 6 bases, and the segment between their germline ends measures 7 bases. According to the germline V gene, CDR1 reads SNHLY and CDR2 reads FYNNEI. Overall results and qualifications from the work: The amount of clinical and demographic metadata varied by source and participant and was provided uncurated.

TCRbeta CDR3 regions were amplified from genomic DNA by means of the immunoSEQ Assay, a bias-controlled multiplex PCR. On the study's bioinformatics: The number of nucleated cells in each sample was estimated by amplification of reference gene primers within the assay. To quantify the absolute abundance of each unique TCRbeta CDR3 rearrangement, sequence reads were collapsed and filtered. Productive Simpson clonality was computed per sample as the square root of Simpson's diversity index over productive rearrangements. Held by TCRdb, this immuneACCESS table contains in-frame sequences only and omits some clones. Under half of the omission traces to an unresolved V gene where checked; the cause of the rest is unknown. D and trimming come from the DNA, and the V and J calls and clone size come from that table. The sample data list tens of thousands of clones, and 85% to 95% of these were observed just once. The ten largest make up around 4.3% of the sample.

The source of this sequence is a man aged 50 to 60 with active COVID-19. Rearrangement joined TRBV2 to TRBJ1-6; no D segment can be confidently identified. Sequenced sample: peripheral blood. Here is the DNA: TGTGCCAGCAGTGAAGAGTCGCGTAATTCACCCCTCCACTTT. The resulting protein is CASSEESRNSPLHF.